This passage covers 28 T cell receptor beta chains from one sample sequenced in a study of shared clonotypes between healthy human individuals. TCRdb's copy holds only in-frame clones and misses some; the assay was immunoSEQ multiplex PCR. This repertoire shows 550,000 to 850,000 clones, approximately 77% found once; its top ten account for over 1.5%. Sequencing input: memory CD4+ T cells sorted from blood. The subset is: CD45RA-negative fraction. The source of these receptors is a woman aged 25 to 39 in good health.

The V gene is TRBV7-6, the J gene TRBJ2-2; TRBD2 agrees at 9 bases. V was pared by 3 bases and J by 5 bases, with 4 bases of the junction left unmatched. Germline V CDR1 and CDR2: SGHVS, FNYEAQ. This CDR3 is built from 15 residues. Here the CDR3 reads CASSFSGRGTGELFF. The CDR3, as DNA: TGTGCCAGCAGCTTTAGCGGGAGAGGTACCGGGGAGCTGTTTTTT.

This clone was counted only a few times. J is TRBJ2-7 and V is TRBV7-9; D is uncertain. The germline V gene has CDR1 SEHNR and CDR2 FQNEAQ (reference sequence). The CDR3 sequence is 13 residues long. V dropped 5 bases and J dropped 2 bases, with 10 bases sitting between them. The CDR3 protein is CASSPLAAYEQYF. Here the CDR3 DNA reads TGTGCCAGCAGCCCGTTAGCAGCCTACGAGCAGTACTTC.

This clone has just a few counts. This chain connects TRBV2 to TRBJ1-3; D not resolved. The CDR3 runs to 15 residues. Germline V CDR1 and CDR2: SNHLY, FYNNEI. Trimming shortened V by 1 base and J by 0 bases, and 7 bases separated the two germline ends. The CDR3 DNA follows: TGTGCCAGCAGTGAAGAGGTCGTCTCTGGAAACACCATATATTTT. Translating gives CASSEEVVSGNTIYF.

This clone has only one observation. The genes are TRBV7-9 and TRBJ2-5, with D uncertain. The J call is doubtful: the DNA matches TRBJ2-7 better. CDR1 SEHNR and CDR2 FQNEAQ come from the germline V gene (reference sequence). The CDR3 totals 12 residues. The CDR3 is CASSTSSYEQYF. The CDR3 DNA reads as TGTGCCAGCAGCACCAGCTCCTACGAGCAGTACTTC.

A single count supports this clone. The gene calls are TRBV19 and TRBJ1-5; TRBD1 matches 7 bases. With 3 bases clipped from V and 7 bases from J, the junction kept 9 bases outside the gene matches. CDR1 is LNHDA and CDR2 is SQIVND in the germline V gene (reference sequence). This CDR3 is 15 amino acids long. As DNA, the CDR3 is TGTGCCAGTAGTATTCGGGACAGCCCCCTCCAGCCCCAGCATTTT. Amino acid sequence: CASSIRDSPLQPQHF.

This clone turned up a few times. This sample includes further DNA sequences coding for the same CDR3. The rearrangement joins TRBV10-3 to TRBJ1-3, with D hard to call. V was trimmed by 3 bases and J by 2 bases, leaving 8 bases between them. This CDR3 contains 14 residues. Germline CDR1 is ENHRY and CDR2 is SYGVKD. The CDR3 here is CAISDPRAGNTIYF. The DNA for the CDR3 is TGTGCCATCAGTGATCCCAGAGCTGGAAACACCATATATTTT.

In its sample, this clone was seen many times. The chain is built from TRBV5-1 and TRBJ1-3, with TRBD1 matching 7 bases. V lost 4 bases, J lost 1 base, and 5 bases stayed unmatched. The CDR3 loop spans 15 amino acids. From germline, CDR1 is SGHRS and CDR2 YFSETQ. DNA for the CDR3: TGCGCCAGCAGCCATCAGGGGGGATCTGGAAACACCATATATTTT. Amino acids: CASSHQGGSGNTIYF.

The chain carries TRBV15 and TRBJ1-3, with D perhaps TRBD1 (5 bases). Germline values: CDR1 LNHNV, CDR2 YYDKDF (reference sequence). The V end lost 1 base, the J end lost 4 bases, and 8 bases lay between the germline ends. The CDR3 is 14 residues long. CDR3 residues: CATSRAGLGNTIYF. CDR3 nucleotide sequence: TGTGCCACCAGCAGAGCAGGGTTGGGAAACACCATATATTTT.

A few counts support this clone. V and J are TRBV6-5 and TRBJ1-1; D remains unclear. This CDR3 region has 13 residues. Germline V lookup: CDR1 MNHEY, CDR2 SVGAGI. V lost 4 bases, J lost 3 bases, and 9 bases lay in between. CDR3 nucleotides: TGTGCCAGCAGTTCCCAGAGGGACACTGAAGCTTTCTTT. Amino acids: CASSSQRDTEAFF.

J is TRBJ1-2 and V is TRBV5-1; 7 positions agree with TRBD1. Unmatched junction bases numbered 7, after V lost 5 bases and J lost 6 bases. Germline V gene data show CDR1 as SGHRS and CDR2 as YFSETQ. CDR3 size: 13 residues. The CDR3 sequence is CASSQQGMDGYTF. DNA for the CDR3: TGCGCCAGCAGTCAACAGGGGATGGATGGCTACACCTTC.

A single count supports this clone. The chain links TRBV7-9 to TRBJ2-7; 9 nucleotides line up with TRBD2. After removal of 1 base from V and 3 bases from J, the junction contained 4 bases not matched to a gene. Germline CDR1 SEHNR, CDR2 FQNEAQ (reference sequence). There are 15 residues in the CDR3. The CDR3 here is CASSLGLAEDYEQYF. DNA for the CDR3: TGTGCCAGCAGCTTAGGACTAGCGGAAGACTACGAGCAGTACTTC.

This clone was recorded only once. CDR3 in DNA: TGTGCCAGCAGCACCCGCGGCCAGCGGGACTACGAGCAGTACTTC. Protein: CASSTRGQRDYEQYF. This chain links TRBV7-8 with TRBJ2-7; 7 bases are a match to TRBD2. CDR1 SGHVS and CDR2 FQNEAQ come from the germline V gene. Losses at the gene ends were 5 bases for V and 3 bases for J; bases not matched to a gene: 10. This CDR3 has 15 amino acids.

The rearrangement links TRBV6-1 to TRBJ1-2; D is unclear. Trimming stripped 8 bases from V and 3 bases from J, with 7 bases between. Germline V gene data show CDR1 as MNHNS and CDR2 as SASEGT. The CDR3 has 11 residues. The CDR3 bases are TGTGCCAGCCGGTTAGACTATGGCTACACCTTC. It codes for CASRLDYGYTF.

This sequence joins TRBV27 and TRBJ2-7; 14 bases align to TRBD2. There are 15 residues in the CDR3. The junction had 7 bases not matched to a gene; V was cut back by 6 bases and J by 6 bases. Germline V gene sequence: CDR1 MNHEY, CDR2 SMNVEV (reference sequence). The CDR3 sequence: CASSRLAGGPLEQYF. The CDR3 nucleotides read TGTGCCAGCAGCCGACTAGCGGGAGGGCCGCTCGAGCAGTACTTC.

For this clone: This CDR3 is also generated by other DNA sequences in the sample. The genes are TRBV7-9 and TRBJ2-5; D not resolved. Germline V gives CDR1 SEHNR, CDR2 FQNEAQ (reference sequence). The CDR3 spans 14 residues. V lost 1 base, J lost 0 bases, and 6 bases lay in between. The DNA of the CDR3 is TGTGCCAGCAGCTTAGATACGTACCAAGAGACCCAGTACTTC. Protein product: CASSLDTYQETQYF.

The V call is TRBV11-1, the J call TRBJ2-5; TRBD2 agrees at 8 bases. Germline-derived CDR1 and CDR2 are SGHAT and FQDESV (reference sequence). V shed 2 bases, J shed 7 bases, and the junction held 6 bases outside the gene matches. CDR3 size: 14 residues. The CDR3 spells CASSLTGGAATQYF. CDR3 coding DNA: TGTGCCAGCAGCTTAACGGGAGGGGCGGCGACCCAGTACTTC. The full variable domain, rest sourced from reference TRBV11-1 and TRBJ2-5, is EAEVAQSPRYKITEKSQAVAFWCDPISGHATLYWYRQILGQGPELLVQFQDESVVDDSQLPKDRFSAERLKGVDSTLKIQPAELGDSAMYLCASSLTGGAATQYFGPGTRLLVL.

This clone was observed once. The chain combines TRBV27 with TRBJ1-5; D may be TRBD1 (5 bases). This CDR3 spans 15 amino acids. Trimming stripped 6 bases from V and 0 bases from J, with 12 bases between. Germline-derived CDR1 and CDR2 are MNHEY and SMNVEV (reference sequence). The CDR3, as DNA: TGTGCCAGCAGGGTGACAGCCTATAGCAATCAGCCCCAGCATTTT. It translates to CASRVTAYSNQPQHF.

Turning to this clone: The sample holds other DNA sequences that translate to the same CDR3. J is TRBJ2-1 and V is TRBV5-1; D call uncertain. This CDR3 region has 13 residues. Looked up from germline, CDR1 is SGHRS and CDR2 is YFSETQ. V dropped 0 bases and J dropped 5 bases, with 6 bases sitting between them. The CDR3 DNA is TGCGCCAGCAGCTTGGGGCGAGACAATGAGCAGTTCTTC. The encoded protein is CASSLGRDNEQFF. Full variable domain (rest looked up from reference TRBV5-1 and TRBJ2-1): KAGVTQTPRYLIKTRGQQVTLSCSPISGHRSVSWYQQTPGQGLQFLFEYFSETQRNKGNFPGRFSGRQFSNSRSEMNVSTLELGDSALYLCASSLGRDNEQFFGPGTRLTVL.

The chain uses TRBV29-1 and TRBJ2-7, with 12 positions matching TRBD2. Germline V gene data show CDR1 as SQVTM and CDR2 as ANQGSEA. The CDR3 runs 14 residues. The V gene end was trimmed by 8 bases and the J gene end by 5 bases; junction bases not matched to a gene: 10. The CDR3 reads CSSSTSGRLDEQYF. CDR3 coding DNA: TGCAGCTCATCGACTAGCGGGAGACTGGACGAGCAGTACTTC.

This clone was found a few times. This chain links TRBV11-2 with TRBJ2-1; D may match TRBD1 or TRBD2 (5 bases each). Germline assignment: CDR1 SGHAT and CDR2 FQNNGV. This CDR3 has 15 residues. Deletions cut 4 bases from V and 10 bases from J, with 20 bases between. The CDR3 DNA reads TGTGCCAGCAGCTCAACCGGGACGGGCACTAAGGAGCAGTTCTTC. It is translated as CASSSTGTGTKEQFF.

This clone was seen just once. Within the sample, other DNA sequences also encode this same CDR3. The V gene is TRBV5-4, the J gene TRBJ2-5; tentative D call: TRBD1 (6 bases). This CDR3 contains 12 residues. CDR1 and CDR2 from the germline V gene are SGHNT and YYREEE (reference sequence). The V and J ends lost 4 bases and 5 bases respectively, with 9 bases between them. CDR3 nucleotide sequence: TGTGCCAGCAGCGGTGGGGGCGAGACCCAGTACTTC. Protein: CASSGGGETQYF.

This sequence joins TRBV2 and TRBJ1-3; D not resolved. The CDR3 runs 15 residues. CDR1 and CDR2 (germline): SNHLY, FYNNEI. V lost 3 bases, J lost 0 bases, and 9 bases lay in between. The CDR3 DNA is TGTGCCAGCAGTGACCCGACGCTCTCTGGAAACACCATATATTTT. It codes for CASSDPTLSGNTIYF. Variable domain in full (rest from reference TRBV2 and TRBJ1-3): EPEVTQTPSHQVTQMGQEVILRCVPISNHLYFYWYRQILGQKVEFLVSFYNNEISEKSEIFDDQFSVERPDGSNFTLKIRSTKLEDSAMYFCASSDPTLSGNTIYFGEGSWLTVV.

The chain couples TRBV2 to TRBJ2-7, with TRBD1 identical over 12 bases. Germline V gene sequence: CDR1 SNHLY, CDR2 FYNNEI. This CDR3 contains 14 residues. V shed 3 bases, J shed 5 bases, and the junction held 2 bases outside the gene matches. CDR3 loop: CASSDGTGGNEQYF. CDR3 coding DNA: TGTGCCAGCAGTGACGGGACAGGGGGCAACGAGCAGTACTTC.

The V gene is TRBV19, the J gene TRBJ2-1; D gene unclear. CDR1 is LNHDA, CDR2 SQIVND, per germline (reference sequence). V gave up 10 bases and J gave up 4 bases, with 20 bases separating them. The CDR3 sequence is 15 residues long. The CDR3 DNA is TGTGCCACCCGCCCGATAGAAAAAGGGTACAATGAGCAGTTCTTC. It encodes CATRPIEKGYNEQFF.

The chain has TRBV30 and TRBJ1-2, with a tentative D call TRBD1 (5 bases). Germline CDR1 is GTSNPN and CDR2 is SVGIG (reference sequence). This CDR3 region has 12 residues. V was trimmed by 5 bases and J by 8 bases, leaving 15 bases between them. CDR3 loop: CAWDGGARGYTF. In DNA, the CDR3 is TGTGCCTGGGATGGGGGTGCTAGGGGCTACACCTTC.

The gene calls are TRBV27 and TRBJ1-1; 11 bases match TRBD1. CDR1 is MNHEY, CDR2 SMNVEV, per germline (reference sequence). The CDR3 covers 15 residues. V shed 5 bases, J shed 6 bases, and the junction held 8 bases outside the gene matches. Written as DNA, the CDR3 is TGTGCCAGCAGTACGCTGGACAGGGGGCCGGCTGAAGCTTTCTTT. Protein sequence: CASSTLDRGPAEAFF.

V and J are TRBV28 and TRBJ1-1, with a weak D call TRBD1 (6 bases). The V gene's germline CDR1 is MDHEN and CDR2 SYDVKM. V was shortened by 4 bases and J by 4 bases, with 7 bases between the two germline ends. The CDR3 is made up of 12 amino acids. The CDR3 here is CASSSGVTEAFF. Here the CDR3 DNA reads TGTGCCAGCAGTTCAGGGGTCACTGAAGCTTTCTTT. The variable domain in full, with the rest retrieved from reference TRBV28 and TRBJ1-1, is DVKVTQSSRYLVKRTGEKVFLECVQDMDHENMFWYRQDPGLGLRLIYFSYDVKMKEKGDIPEGYSVSREKKERFSLILESASTNQTSMYLCASSSGVTEAFFGQGTRLTVV.

For this clone: This sample also contains other DNA sequences that code for the same CDR3. The chain couples TRBV7-2 to TRBJ1-1; no clear D gene. Trimming took off 2 bases at V and 0 bases at J, with 4 bases between the two ends. Germline V CDR1 and CDR2: SGHTA, FQGNSA. The CDR3 has 13 amino acids. CDR3 nucleotide sequence: TGTGCCAGCAGCTTATCGATGAACACTGAAGCTTTCTTT. Its protein product is CASSLSMNTEAFF.